The rows below give T cell receptor beta chains drawn from one sample of a study of blood T cell repertoires in COVID-19. Clones were sequenced by immunoSEQ multiplex PCR, and TCRdb holds only the in-frame ones, with some missing. Among nearly 200,000 clones listed, around four fifths were seen once. The sequencing sample was made of peripheral blood. All receptors derive from a man aged 60 to 69 with COVID-19, enrolled during active disease. CDR3s include the opening cysteine and the closing phenylalanine or tryptophan.

j_call: TRBJ1-5
v_call: TRBV6-6
cdr3_aa: CASIQRGGSGNQPQHF

j_call: TRBJ2-1
v_call: TRBV18
cdr3_aa: CASSPKGRGAGEQFF

j_call: TRBJ2-3
v_call: TRBV3-1/TRBV3-2
cdr3_aa: CASSQDRWLAGGSTDTQYF

j_call: TRBJ2-6
v_call: TRBV10-3
cdr3_aa: CATRDRGLSGANVLTF

j_call: TRBJ1-4
v_call: TRBV7-8
cdr3_aa: CASTYKTPGGIRTTNEKLFF

j_call: TRBJ1-2
v_call: TRBV12-3/TRBV12-4
cdr3_aa: CASSLSRFYGYTF

j_call: TRBJ1-1
v_call: TRBV27
cdr3_aa: CASSLSRVGTEAFF

j_call: TRBJ1-1
v_call: TRBV30
cdr3_aa: CAWSVSYNTEAFF

j_call: TRBJ1-2
v_call: TRBV13
cdr3_aa: CASSLRSVARGFGYTF

j_call: TRBJ1-2
v_call: TRBV12-3/TRBV12-4
cdr3_aa: CASSFKQDYGYTF

j_call: TRBJ1-2
v_call: TRBV9
cdr3_aa: CASSVATGPLTPGYTF

j_call: TRBJ1-4
v_call: TRBV27
cdr3_aa: CASSPRLTTNEKLFF

j_call: TRBJ2-1
v_call: TRBV6-5
cdr3_aa: CASSPGGGGNEQFF

j_call: TRBJ1-1
v_call: TRBV30
cdr3_aa: CAWSVHTSGNTEAFF

j_call: TRBJ1-5
v_call: TRBV19
cdr3_aa: CASSMGQGSDPQHF

j_call: TRBJ1-1
v_call: TRBV4-2
cdr3_aa: CASSQAGVNTEAFF

j_call: TRBJ1-5
v_call: TRBV30
cdr3_aa: CAWSVGTLSNQPQHF

j_call: TRBJ1-2
v_call: TRBV5-5
cdr3_aa: CASSLPQNYGYTF

j_call: TRBJ1-1
v_call: TRBV3-1/TRBV3-2
cdr3_aa: CASSLNRDAFF

j_call: TRBJ1-4
v_call: TRBV29-1
cdr3_aa: CSAGRGTGNEKLFF

j_call: TRBJ1-4
v_call: TRBV6-5
cdr3_aa: CASSLAGAEKLFF

j_call: TRBJ2-3
v_call: TRBV19
cdr3_aa: CASSSGRGTDTQYF

j_call: TRBJ1-6
v_call: TRBV27
cdr3_aa: CASSLRRSNSPLHF

j_call: TRBJ2-3
v_call: TRBV4-1
cdr3_aa: CASSQEGGLAGGTDTQYF

j_call: TRBJ1-2
v_call: TRBV5-6
cdr3_aa: CASSPASSYGYTF

j_call: TRBJ2-2
v_call: TRBV5-6
cdr3_aa: CASSWTIYTGELFF

j_call: TRBJ1-6
v_call: TRBV23-1
cdr3_aa: CASSQSQQWGQTYNSPLHF

j_call: TRBJ1-2
v_call: TRBV6-6
cdr3_aa: CASSWRQSHFYGYTF

j_call: TRBJ2-5
v_call: TRBV21-1
cdr3_aa: CASSKATPGTSRKETQYF

j_call: TRBJ1-5
v_call: TRBV6-6
cdr3_aa: CASGGQDQPQHF

j_call: TRBJ2-7
v_call: TRBV7-9
cdr3_aa: CASSSTGTGDRLSYEQYF

j_call: TRBJ1-1
v_call: TRBV7-2
cdr3_aa: CASSLGDKIRRAFF

j_call: TRBJ1-2
v_call: TRBV7-2
cdr3_aa: CASSPLEFDRGDGYTF

j_call: TRBJ1-2
v_call: TRBV30
cdr3_aa: CAWSPSDRLNYGYTF

j_call: TRBJ1-4
v_call: TRBV5-4
cdr3_aa: CASSLFGPNEKLFF

j_call: TRBJ1-2
v_call: TRBV5-1
cdr3_aa: CASSTGGRGHGYTF

j_call: TRBJ2-7
v_call: TRBV6-2/TRBV6-3
cdr3_aa: CASSQRTQIYEQYF

j_call: TRBJ2-7
v_call: TRBV6-5
cdr3_aa: CASSNTGYEQYF

j_call: TRBJ2-5
v_call: TRBV27
cdr3_aa: CASSWFGAGEETQYF

j_call: TRBJ1-1
v_call: TRBV27
cdr3_aa: CASREGTGVPSTEAFF

j_call: TRBJ1-2
v_call: TRBV3-1/TRBV3-2
cdr3_aa: CASSQRRQPQRGYTF

j_call: TRBJ1-2
v_call: TRBV28
cdr3_aa: CASSLLAGGGYGYTF

j_call: TRBJ1-5
v_call: TRBV12-3/TRBV12-4
cdr3_aa: CASSLTGPQPQHF

j_call: TRBJ1-2
v_call: TRBV9
cdr3_aa: CASSVIGTGLGGYTF

j_call: TRBJ2-3
v_call: TRBV5-6
cdr3_aa: CASSFTSGRVLDTQYF

j_call: TRBJ2-7
v_call: TRBV24-1
cdr3_aa: CATSRGTGSLEQYF

j_call: TRBJ2-7
v_call: TRBV7-3
cdr3_aa: CASSLNDGAGYEQYF

j_call: TRBJ2-5
v_call: TRBV5-1
cdr3_aa: CASSPGTNKETQYF

j_call: TRBJ2-2
v_call: TRBV7-3
cdr3_aa: CASSLRVGTANTGELFF

j_call: TRBJ1-2
v_call: TRBV6-2/TRBV6-3
cdr3_aa: CASSGRRPGYGYTF

j_call: TRBJ1-1
v_call: TRBV4-1
cdr3_aa: CASSQGWQGVSEAFF

j_call: TRBJ2-3
v_call: TRBV28
cdr3_aa: CASSPLTGTQYF

j_call: TRBJ1-6
v_call: TRBV10-3
cdr3_aa: CAIRTGQGNSPLHF